The entry that follows covers one TCR beta chain sequence. This clonotype has a count of ten or more. Its antigen is unknown. No much larger clonotype is one base removed from it; base qualities were not supplied. The data belong to a study (dated by TCRdb to between 2014 and 2016). Describing the broader study: The study tested whether tumor-infiltrating Tregs in breast cancer are recruited from blood Tregs or converted in situ from other CD4+ T cell subsets.

Full-length TCR variable regions were amplified by 5' RACE PCR with constant-region reverse primers, and semi-nested PCR with Nested Universal Primer A was subsequently performed. The ReliaPrep RNA Cell Miniprep System was used to extract total RNA, which was then reverse transcribed into 5'RACE-ready cDNA with the SMARTer RACE 5'/3' Kit. An Illumina MiSeq was used to sequence the full-length TCR alpha and beta libraries, which had been barcoded with multiplex adaptors. For the original study's pipeline: For each of nine subset-tissue groups, sequencing data from the five patients were pooled, and the groups were then compared using unsupervised clustering of TCR gene usage. The Morisita-Horn index was used to calculate repertoire similarity, with shared sequences weighted by how much each contributed to each repertoire. The public sequencing data were trimmed at Q25 with fastp and processed into clonotypes with MiXCR by TCRdb, which kept only in-frame beta chains. Entries are consolidated by CDR3 protein sequence, retaining the most common genes and DNA. TCRdb, not the authors, supplied the V and J calls. A total of roughly 69,000 distinct CDR3 sequences appear in this sample, under 25% of them only once. 2.5% to 3% of the sample belongs to the ten largest clones.

V and J are truncated by 8 bases and 0 bases respectively, leaving an intervening sequence of 10 bases. The CDR3 numbers 13 residues from cysteine through phenylalanine. Solely the CDR3 DNA is kept, with 39 bases framed from the first base. What the research found in general, with its limitations: Tumor memory CD4+ T cell TCR gene usage clustered with blood and lymph node memory CD4+ cells and lymph node naive CD4+ cells. The larger-cohort validation was restricted to a single TCR beta V-J rearrangement rather than whole repertoires. The TCR alpha and beta sequences of tumor-infiltrating Tregs showed the greatest overlap with tumor naive CD4+ T cells, followed by blood naive CD4+ T cells.

Memory CD4+ T cells were isolated as CD4+CD45RO+CD25- cells. Tregs, naive and memory CD4+ T cells from tumor, blood and ipsilateral draining lymph nodes of about five breast cancer patients underwent full-length TCR alpha and beta sequencing. Tumor tissue and lymph nodes obtained by ipsilateral axillary dissection were perfused with PBS, cut into small pieces and digested using collagenase I and hyaluronidase. Mononuclear cells from lymph nodes or around 48 ml of peripheral blood were isolated by Ficoll density gradient centrifugation. Sorted cell populations were confirmed by FACS to exceed 90% purity.

Here the chain combines TRBV12-3 or TRBV12-4 and TRBJ1-2, with no confident D gene call. The clonotype comes from a female donor with breast cancer. Sequencing used memory CD4+ T cells sorted from a lymph node. The label giving this sample's cell subset or site can be read as: memory CD4+ T cells, CD4+CD45RO+CD25-. The sequenced DNA: TGTGCCAGCTTTGGCACCACTAACTATGGCTACACCTTC. Translated, this gives CASFGTTNYGYTF.